This TCR beta chain was observed in a study of OX40 agonist ivuxolimab in advanced cancers. Study-wide context: Enrollees could have had prior anti-PD-1, anti-PD-L1 or anti-CTLA-4 therapy, which over 35% had received.

Drawing of blood for sampling happened at baseline, at cycle 4 day 1, and at cycle 7 day 1. Clones were sequenced by immunoSEQ multiplex PCR, and TCRdb holds only the in-frame ones, with some missing. The sample holds some 58,000 clones, 70% to 90% seen once. This clone was found once. Antigen unknown. Overall study findings and caveats: No antigen was identified for the clonally expanded peripheral T cells.

The CDR3 runs to 13 residues. Trimming left V 1 base short and J 8 bases short, with 6 bases between. Germline CDR1 MNHEY, CDR2 SMNVEV (reference sequence). The chain joins TRBV27 to TRBJ1-6; D is unclear. This TCR was sampled from an adult with an advanced solid tumor such as melanoma, head and neck, liver or kidney cancer. The sample was CD4+ or CD8+ T cells sorted from blood, taken in a trial of the OX40 agonist ivuxolimab. The CDR3 DNA sequence: TGTGCCAGCAGTTTATGGGTGGATTCACCCCTCCACTTT. Its translation: CASSLWVDSPLHF.